One and the same sample provided the 8 T cell receptor beta chains below, sequenced in a study of radiation and T cells in renal cell carcinoma. Libraries were prepared by immunoSEQ multiplex PCR; TCRdb keeps only in-frame clonotypes and omits some of them. Seen here are 120,000 or so clones, around 89% observed once, and the top ten hold about 5.6%. This sample's time point: blood 2 weeks post-SBRT. The treatment was: 15 Gy SBRT to primary tumor, nephrectomy 4 weeks later. The material was blood, obtained from a patient whose treatment included radiotherapy and nephrectomy. These receptors were taken from a woman aged 70-85 years with renal cell carcinoma.

This sequence joins TRBV7-2 and TRBJ1-1, with 7 bases that match TRBD1. The CDR3 runs to 14 residues. J was trimmed by 8 bases and V by 5 bases; bases with no gene match: 11. Germline V gives CDR1 SGHTA, CDR2 FQGNSA. In nucleotides, the CDR3 is TGTGCCAGCAGCCGTCCAGGGGGGCAGTGGGAAGCTTTCTTT. It codes for CASSRPGGQWEAFF. The variable domain in full, completed from reference TRBV7-2 and TRBJ1-1, reads GAGVSQSPSNKVTEKGKDVELRCDPISGHTALYWYRQSLGQGLEFLIYFQGNSAPDKSGLPSDRFSAERTGGSVSTLTIQRTQQEDSAVYLCASSRPGGQWEAFFGQGTRLTVV.

This clone appeared a single time. The gene calls are TRBV15 and TRBJ2-3; TRBD2 agrees at 9 bases. Looked up from germline, CDR1 is LNHNV and CDR2 is YYDKDF (reference sequence). The CDR3 loop spans 15 amino acids. V lost 5 bases and J lost 4; bases outside the gene matches: 7. The CDR3 region is CATSGLAGVPDTQYF. The DNA for the CDR3 is TGTGCCACCAGCGGATTAGCGGGGGTCCCAGATACGCAGTATTTT.

V and J are TRBV19 and TRBJ2-7, with 7 bases fitting TRBD2. V trimming: 0 bases; J trimming: 1 base; junction bases outside the gene matches: 3. Germline V CDR1 and CDR2: LNHDA, SQIVND (reference sequence). The CDR3 extends over 15 amino acids. The CDR3 region is CASSIEAGLSYEQYF. CDR3 bases: TGTGCCAGTAGTATAGAAGCGGGACTGTCCTACGAGCAGTACTTC.

V is TRBV6-5 and J is TRBJ2-5, with D perhaps matching TRBD1 or TRBD2 (5 bases each). Germline V lookup: CDR1 MNHEY, CDR2 SVGAGI. Trimming stripped 5 bases from V and 3 bases from J, with 13 bases between. The CDR3 covers 14 residues. Here the CDR3 reads CASSLGTKKETQYF. CDR3 in DNA: TGTGCCAGCAGTCTCGGGACGAAAAAAGAGACCCAGTACTTC.

This clone occurred a few times. The genes are TRBV4-2 and TRBJ1-1; TRBD1 might be the D (6 bases). Trimming shortened V by 4 bases and J by 3 bases, and 15 bases separated the two germline ends. The CDR3 contains 15 residues. The germline CDR1 and CDR2 sequences are LGHNA and YNFKEQ. Written as DNA, the CDR3 is TGTGCCAGCAGCCCCCGACAGGTCGGGGACACTGAAGCTTTCTTT. This sequence encodes CASSPRQVGDTEAFF.

The gene calls are TRBV11-3 and TRBJ2-2, with D maybe TRBD2 (6 bases). The CDR3 runs to 16 residues. CDR1 is SGHNT, CDR2 YENEEA, per germline. Trimming took 3 bases from V and 1 from J, leaving 12 bases between them. CDR3 in DNA: TGTGCCAGCAGCTTCTCGCGGGGTAGGAACACCGGGGAGCTGTTTTTT. Its translation: CASSFSRGRNTGELFF.

This clone was picked up one time. The chain carries TRBV30 and TRBJ1-6, with TRBD1 as a possible D gene (6 bases). Per the germline V gene, CDR1 is GTSNPN and CDR2 is SVGIG (reference sequence). The V end lost 3 bases, the J end lost 7 bases, and 16 bases lay between the germline ends. The CDR3 loop spans 15 amino acids. This CDR3 reads CAWRKGEMANSPLHF. In DNA form, the CDR3 reads TGTGCCTGGAGGAAGGGGGAGATGGCAAATTCACCCCTCCACTTT.

As DNA, the CDR3 is TGCAGCGTTGAAGCTGAGGTCGGTCAGCCCCAGCATTTT. It yields the protein CSVEAEVGQPQHF. The gene calls are TRBV29-1 and TRBJ1-5, with D unclear. Looked up from germline, CDR1 is SQVTM and CDR2 is ANQGSEA. The V end was cut by 1 base, the J end by 6 bases, with 10 bases between. The CDR3 totals 13 residues.